This T cell receptor (beta chain) was observed in a study of long-term antiretroviral therapy in people with HIV. Study summary: Specimens dating back about a decade before the 2015 immediate-ART recommendation are the oldest included.

From germline, CDR1 is LNHDA and CDR2 SQIVND (reference sequence). Trimming removed 3 bases from V and 0 bases from J, with 3 bases in between. There are 13 residues in the CDR3. Assay version v3.0 of immunoSEQ was used, and it was run at survey level. The table came from immunoSEQ multiplex PCR; TCRdb's copy has only in-frame clones and leaves some out. Of 48,000 or so clones listed, under 90% are singletons. There are a few counts of this clone. V is TRBV19 and J is TRBJ1-5; D ambiguous. The specimen comprised unsorted PBMCs, sampled 0.8 years after starting antiretroviral therapy. The clonotype comes from a woman between 18 and 29 years old with HIV. CDR3 sequence (DNA): TGTGCCAGTAGTATGAATAGCAATCAGCCCCAGCATTTT. It encodes CASSMNSNQPQHF.